A selection of T cell receptor beta chains follows, all from one sample in a study of technical replicates of blood from several donors. Assay used: immunoSEQ multiplex PCR; TCRdb lists only in-frame clones, some missing. The sample lists over 90,000 clones, 95% occurring once. Sequencing was performed on T cells isolated from PBMCs. These receptors were obtained from a human donor in good health. The CDR3 runs from the conserved cysteine through the conserved F or W. The order of the fields is CDR3 DNA, CDR3 protein, clone size, V gene, D gene, J gene. The D gene is left open where the match is weak. Size values are once, few and many counts, or a class for expanded clones, and some rows have none.

cdr3_nt: TGTGCCAGCAGCCCACAGGGCAATGGCTACACCTTC
cdr3_aa: CASSPQGNGYTF
clone_size: .
v_call: TRBV7-8
d_call: .
j_call: TRBJ1-2

cdr3_nt: TGTGCCAGCAGTGCCTTAACAGGGGCGGCGTCCACTGAAGCTTTCTTT
cdr3_aa: CASSALTGAASTEAFF
clone_size: once
v_call: TRBV28
d_call: TRBD1
j_call: TRBJ1-1

cdr3_nt: TGTGCCAGCAGCCTGGACAGCACGAACACTGAAGCTTTCTTT
cdr3_aa: CASSLDSTNTEAFF
clone_size: once
v_call: TRBV9
d_call: .
j_call: TRBJ1-1

cdr3_nt: TGTGCCAGCGGCGCAGTCCAGGTAGAGCCCCAGCATTTT
cdr3_aa: CASGAVQVEPQHF
clone_size: .
v_call: TRBV7-8
d_call: .
j_call: TRBJ1-5

cdr3_nt: TGTGCCAGCACCCGAGGGCGGGCGTCCTACAATGAGCAGTTCTTC
cdr3_aa: CASTRGRASYNEQFF
clone_size: .
v_call: TRBV2
d_call: .
j_call: TRBJ2-1

cdr3_nt: TGTGCCAGCATCCTGATCGCGAGGGACACTGAAGCTTTCTTT
cdr3_aa: CASILIARDTEAFF
clone_size: .
v_call: TRBV28
d_call: .
j_call: TRBJ1-1

cdr3_nt: TGTGCCAGCAGCTTAGTCACGGGTATGAATGAGCAGTTCTTC
cdr3_aa: CASSLVTGMNEQFF
clone_size: .
v_call: TRBV7-9
d_call: .
j_call: TRBJ2-1

cdr3_nt: TGCGCCAGCAGACACGGCGGGGGGAAAACAGGGGAGACCCAGTACTTC
cdr3_aa: CASRHGGGKTGETQYF
clone_size: .
v_call: TRBV4-1
d_call: TRBD2
j_call: TRBJ2-5

cdr3_nt: TGTGCCAGCAAACCGGGGGGCTTATACGAGCAGTACTTC
cdr3_aa: CASKPGGLYEQYF
clone_size: .
v_call: TRBV27
d_call: .
j_call: TRBJ2-7

cdr3_nt: TGTGCCAGCAGCTCAACAAGGACAGAAAACATTCAGTACTTC
cdr3_aa: CASSSTRTENIQYF
clone_size: once
v_call: TRBV11-2
d_call: .
j_call: TRBJ2-4

cdr3_nt: TGCAGCGTCAGAACCGGGACAGGGGGGAACGAGCAGTACTTC
cdr3_aa: CSVRTGTGGNEQYF
clone_size: .
v_call: TRBV29-1
d_call: TRBD1
j_call: TRBJ2-7

cdr3_nt: TGTGCCAGCAGCGTAGGACTAGCGGGAATGTGGGATACGCAGTATTTT
cdr3_aa: CASSVGLAGMWDTQYF
clone_size: .
v_call: TRBV28
d_call: TRBD2
j_call: TRBJ2-3

cdr3_nt: TGTGCCAGCAGCCCGAGTCCCCAGGGGAATAGCCATGGCTACACCTTC
cdr3_aa: CASSPSPQGNSHGYTF
clone_size: .
v_call: TRBV7-9
d_call: .
j_call: TRBJ1-2

cdr3_nt: TGTGCCAGCAGTTACTCGAGGCGGGCCGCCTACGAGCAGTACTTC
cdr3_aa: CASSYSRRAAYEQYF
clone_size: .
v_call: TRBV6-5
d_call: .
j_call: TRBJ2-7

cdr3_nt: TGTGCTAGTGGTATGGGACAGGGGATCTCTGGAAACACCATATATTTT
cdr3_aa: CASGMGQGISGNTIYF
clone_size: .
v_call: TRBV12-5
d_call: TRBD1
j_call: TRBJ1-3

cdr3_nt: TGTGCCAGCCGTGGGGATGGGAGACCCCTTAACTATGGCTACACCTTC
cdr3_aa: CASRGDGRPLNYGYTF
clone_size: .
v_call: TRBV6-1
d_call: .
j_call: TRBJ1-2

cdr3_nt: TGTGCCAGCAGTTACGGGACAGGGAGTGGCTACACCTTC
cdr3_aa: CASSYGTGSGYTF
clone_size: .
v_call: TRBV6-5
d_call: TRBD1
j_call: TRBJ1-2

cdr3_nt: TGTGCCAGCAGCTTACTAGAATACGAGCAGTACTTC
cdr3_aa: CASSLLEYEQYF
clone_size: .
v_call: TRBV9
d_call: .
j_call: TRBJ2-7

cdr3_nt: TGTGCCAGCAGCCTTTACCCACAGATGAACACTGAAGCTTTCTTT
cdr3_aa: CASSLYPQMNTEAFF
clone_size: .
v_call: TRBV14
d_call: .
j_call: TRBJ1-1

cdr3_nt: TGTGCCAGCAGTGTCCACTACGAGCAGTACTTC
cdr3_aa: CASSVHYEQYF
clone_size: .
v_call: TRBV7-8
d_call: .
j_call: TRBJ2-7

cdr3_nt: TGTGCCAGCAGTTACCACACAGGGCACCCTGGGGGACTGTTTTTT
cdr3_aa: CASSYHTGHPGGLFF
clone_size: .
v_call: TRBV6-5
d_call: .
j_call: TRBJ1-4

cdr3_nt: TGTGCCAGCAGCGCGTCTGCTGGGACAGGGGGCCGAGGGATTTATTTT
cdr3_aa: CASSASAGTGGRGIYF
clone_size: .
v_call: TRBV7-6
d_call: TRBD1
j_call: TRBJ1-3

cdr3_nt: TGTGCCAGCAGTCCGGGACAGGGGAATTCACCCCTCCACTTT
cdr3_aa: CASSPGQGNSPLHF
clone_size: .
v_call: TRBV5-5
d_call: TRBD1
j_call: TRBJ1-6

cdr3_nt: TGTGCCAGCAGCCAAGATAGACTGGCTACGCAGTATTTT
cdr3_aa: CASSQDRLATQYF
clone_size: .
v_call: TRBV14
d_call: .
j_call: TRBJ2-3

cdr3_nt: TGTGCCAGCAGCAACCTGGTTGGGCGGGGGGGCCACGATGAGCAGTTCTTC
cdr3_aa: CASSNLVGRGGHDEQFF
clone_size: .
v_call: TRBV7-9
d_call: TRBD2
j_call: TRBJ2-1

cdr3_nt: TGTGCCAGCAGTTACCTACAGCCTATGAACACTGAAGCTTTCTTT
cdr3_aa: CASSYLQPMNTEAFF
clone_size: once
v_call: TRBV6-5
d_call: .
j_call: TRBJ1-1

cdr3_nt: TGCGCCACCCCGGGACAGGGGACAACTGGGGCCAACGTCCTGACTTTC
cdr3_aa: CATPGQGTTGANVLTF
clone_size: .
v_call: TRBV10-1
d_call: TRBD1
j_call: TRBJ2-6

cdr3_nt: TGTGCCAGCTCACCACCGGGACAGGGGAGTGATGCTTTCTTT
cdr3_aa: CASSPPGQGSDAFF
clone_size: .
v_call: TRBV18
d_call: TRBD1
j_call: TRBJ1-1

cdr3_nt: TGCGCCAGCTTTCAGGGTGTTGGGTTATACGAGCAGTACTTC
cdr3_aa: CASFQGVGLYEQYF
clone_size: once
v_call: TRBV10-2
d_call: .
j_call: TRBJ2-7

cdr3_nt: TGCGCCAGCAGCTTCGGACAGATACAAGAGACCCAGTACTTC
cdr3_aa: CASSFGQIQETQYF
clone_size: .
v_call: TRBV5-1
d_call: .
j_call: TRBJ2-5

cdr3_nt: TGCGCCAGCAGTGAGGGGACAGCCTACGAGCAGTACTTC
cdr3_aa: CASSEGTAYEQYF
clone_size: .
v_call: TRBV10-2
d_call: TRBD1
j_call: TRBJ2-7

cdr3_nt: TGTGCCAGCAGACTTGCAAATGAGCAGTTCTTC
cdr3_aa: CASRLANEQFF
clone_size: .
v_call: TRBV6-5
d_call: .
j_call: TRBJ2-1